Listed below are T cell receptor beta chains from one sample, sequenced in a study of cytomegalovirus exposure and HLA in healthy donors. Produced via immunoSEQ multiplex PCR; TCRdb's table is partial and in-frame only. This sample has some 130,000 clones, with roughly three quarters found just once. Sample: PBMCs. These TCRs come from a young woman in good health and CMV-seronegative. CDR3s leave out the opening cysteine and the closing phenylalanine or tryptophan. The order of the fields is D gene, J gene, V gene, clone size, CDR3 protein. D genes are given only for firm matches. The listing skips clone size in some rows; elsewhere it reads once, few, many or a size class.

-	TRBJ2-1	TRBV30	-	AWSTRDEQF
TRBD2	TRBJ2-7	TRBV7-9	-	ATASSGSNEQY
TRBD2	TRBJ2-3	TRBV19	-	ASRRLAGDTDTQY
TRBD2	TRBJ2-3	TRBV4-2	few	ASSQDPGLAVPDTQY
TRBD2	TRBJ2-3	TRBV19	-	ASSRLAPTDTQY
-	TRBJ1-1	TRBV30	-	AWSYGKNTEAF
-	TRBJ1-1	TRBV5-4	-	ASSQGNTEAF
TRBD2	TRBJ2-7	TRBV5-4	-	ASSPGTSGYEQY
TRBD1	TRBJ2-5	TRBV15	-	ATRANRQGARETQY
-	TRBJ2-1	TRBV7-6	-	ASSPADSSYNEQF
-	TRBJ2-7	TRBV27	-	ASSWDRGSGEQY
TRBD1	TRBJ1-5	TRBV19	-	ASSMDRGRSQPQH
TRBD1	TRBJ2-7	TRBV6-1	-	ASSAGQELYEQY
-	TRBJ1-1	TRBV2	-	VSTYWGGATSNTEAF
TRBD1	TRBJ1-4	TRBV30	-	AWSDGGQGPLFDEKLF
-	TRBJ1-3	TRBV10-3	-	AISEPGGRVGNTIY
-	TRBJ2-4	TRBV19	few	ASSRGGALAKNIQY
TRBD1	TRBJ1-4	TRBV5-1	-	ASSGQGSEGKLF
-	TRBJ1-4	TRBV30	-	AWSQGSNEKLF
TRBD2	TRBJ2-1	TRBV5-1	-	ASSLEVAGLNEQF
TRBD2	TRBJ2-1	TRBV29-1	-	SVDVAGGPHNEQF
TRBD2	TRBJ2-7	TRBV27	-	ASRPLAGVEDEQY
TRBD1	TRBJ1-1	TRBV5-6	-	ASSLASSEDRVNTEAF
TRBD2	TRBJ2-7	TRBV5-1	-	ASSLEGGFAYEQY
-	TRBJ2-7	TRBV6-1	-	ASMRNEQY
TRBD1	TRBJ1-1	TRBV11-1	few	ASSPSETGLSEAF
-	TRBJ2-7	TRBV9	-	ASSVAPGAGQQQY
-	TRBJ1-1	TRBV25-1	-	ASSAQVENTEAF
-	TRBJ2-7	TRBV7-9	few	ASSSRGAGPYEQY
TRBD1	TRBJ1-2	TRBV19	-	ASSGDRYGYT
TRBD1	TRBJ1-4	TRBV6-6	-	ASSGTGGDEKLF
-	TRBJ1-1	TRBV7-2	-	ASSPRGMNTEAF
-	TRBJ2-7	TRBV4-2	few	ASRTGSGVQYEQY
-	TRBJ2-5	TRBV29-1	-	SSTGRLRETQY
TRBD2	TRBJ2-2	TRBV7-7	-	ASRKTSGGTGELF
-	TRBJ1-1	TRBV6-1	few	ASSEAQAGLGAAF
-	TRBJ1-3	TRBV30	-	AWSVTGDYSGNTIY
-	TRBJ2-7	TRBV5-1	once	ASSPDNRVGEQY
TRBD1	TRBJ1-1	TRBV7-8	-	ASSLTRDRAGTEAF
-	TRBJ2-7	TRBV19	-	ASSLTGLYEQY
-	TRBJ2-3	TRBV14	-	ASSQVSTESTDTQY
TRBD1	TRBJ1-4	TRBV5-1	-	ASSPRTGRGNEKLF
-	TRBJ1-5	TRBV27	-	ASRYNSQGNQPQH
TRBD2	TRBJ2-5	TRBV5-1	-	ASSNRLAGGPETQY
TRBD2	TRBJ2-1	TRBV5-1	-	ASSSLPLAASSYNEQF
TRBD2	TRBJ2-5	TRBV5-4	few	ASSLSPSGTGETQY